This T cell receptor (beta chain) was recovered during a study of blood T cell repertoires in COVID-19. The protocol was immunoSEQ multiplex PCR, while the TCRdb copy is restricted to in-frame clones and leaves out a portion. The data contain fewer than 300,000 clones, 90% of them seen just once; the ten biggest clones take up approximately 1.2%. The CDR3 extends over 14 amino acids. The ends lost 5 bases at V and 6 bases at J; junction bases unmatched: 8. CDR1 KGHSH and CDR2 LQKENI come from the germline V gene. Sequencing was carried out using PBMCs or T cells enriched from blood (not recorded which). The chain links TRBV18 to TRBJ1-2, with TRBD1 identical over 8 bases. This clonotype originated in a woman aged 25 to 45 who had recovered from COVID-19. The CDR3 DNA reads TGTGCCAGCTCAGCAAGGACAGGGAAGGATGGCTACACCTTC. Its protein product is CASSARTGKDGYTF. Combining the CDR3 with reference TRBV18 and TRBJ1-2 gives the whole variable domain NAGVMQNPRHLVRRRGQEARLRCSPMKGHSHVYWYRQLPEEGLKFMVYLQKENIIDESGMPKERFSAEFPKEGPSILRIQQVVRGDSAAYFCASSARTGKDGYTFGSGTRLTVV.